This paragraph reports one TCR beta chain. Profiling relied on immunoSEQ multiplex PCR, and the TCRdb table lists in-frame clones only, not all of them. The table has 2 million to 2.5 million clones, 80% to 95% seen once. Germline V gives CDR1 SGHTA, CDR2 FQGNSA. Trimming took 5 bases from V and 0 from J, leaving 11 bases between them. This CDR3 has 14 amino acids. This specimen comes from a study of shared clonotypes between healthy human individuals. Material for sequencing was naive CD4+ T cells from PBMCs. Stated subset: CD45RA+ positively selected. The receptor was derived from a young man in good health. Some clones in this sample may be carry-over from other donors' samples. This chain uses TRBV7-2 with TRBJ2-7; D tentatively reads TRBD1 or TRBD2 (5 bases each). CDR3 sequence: CASSRDVSSYEQYF. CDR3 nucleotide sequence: TGTGCCAGCAGCCGGGACGTTAGCTCCTACGAGCAGTACTTC. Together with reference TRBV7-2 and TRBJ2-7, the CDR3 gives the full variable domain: GAGVSQSPSNKVTEKGKDVELRCDPISGHTALYWYRQSLGQGLEFLIYFQGNSAPDKSGLPSDRFSAERTGGSVSTLTIQRTQQEDSAVYLCASSRDVSSYEQYFGPGTRLTVT.